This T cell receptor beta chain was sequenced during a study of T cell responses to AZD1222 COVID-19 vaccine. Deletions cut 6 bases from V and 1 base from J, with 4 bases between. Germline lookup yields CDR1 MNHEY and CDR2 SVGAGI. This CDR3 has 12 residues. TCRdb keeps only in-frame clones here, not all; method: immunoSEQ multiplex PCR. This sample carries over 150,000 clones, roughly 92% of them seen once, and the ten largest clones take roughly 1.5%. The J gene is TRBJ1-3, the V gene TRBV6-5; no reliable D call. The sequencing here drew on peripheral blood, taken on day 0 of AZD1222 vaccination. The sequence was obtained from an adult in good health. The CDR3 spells CASRKSGNTIYF. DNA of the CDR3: TGTGCCAGCAGAAAGTCTGGAAACACCATATATTTT.